Each of the 32 T cell receptor beta chains below was sequenced from the same sample in a study of T cells after yellow fever vaccination. TCRdb independently ran MiXCR on the 5' RACE reads; one entry per CDR3 protein. Seen here are 550,000 to 750,000 distinct CDR3 sequences, around an eighth observed once, and the top ten hold around 15%. The material was PBMCs, obtained on the day of the yellow fever booster vaccination. Receptor source: a young man who received the YFV17D yellow fever vaccine.

This chain uses TRBV4-2 with TRBJ1-1; 7 positions match TRBD1. The germline V gene has CDR1 LGHNA and CDR2 YNFKEQ. After removal of 5 bases from V and 1 base from J, the junction contained 7 bases not matched to a gene. This CDR3 is built from 15 residues. The CDR3 DNA sequence: TGTGCCAGCAGCGGACCCGGGACAGAGAACACTGAAGCTTTCTTT. Encoded protein: CASSGPGTENTEAFF.

This clonotype was seen a handful of times. V is TRBV24-1 and J is TRBJ2-1; D is possibly TRBD1 (6 bases). Germline CDR1 is KGHDR and CDR2 is SFDVKD. This CDR3 is built from 15 residues. V was cut by 7 bases and J by 3 bases, with 15 bases left in between. CDR3 protein: CATSPGQGNYNEQFF. For the CDR3, the DNA is TGTGCCACCAGCCCCGGGCAGGGGAACTACAATGAGCAGTTCTTC.

This clonotype was picked up a small number of times. The genes are TRBV7-9 and TRBJ2-1; TRBD1 agrees at 10 bases. CDR3 size: 16 residues. Germline assignment: CDR1 SEHNR and CDR2 FQNEAQ (reference sequence). The trim removed 5 bases at V and 3 bases at J, leaving 7 bases unmatched. The DNA for the CDR3 is TGTGCCAGCAGCCTAAAGGGACAGGGGCTCTACAATGAGCAGTTCTTC. Residues: CASSLKGQGLYNEQFF.

This rearrangement joins TRBV29-1 to TRBJ2-1; D may correspond to TRBD1 or TRBD2 (5 bases each). The CDR3 extends over 12 amino acids. V lost 7 bases and J lost 6, with 13 bases in between. The germline V gene encodes CDR1 SQVTM and CDR2 ANQGSEA. The CDR3 region has the DNA TGCAGCGCCATGAAGAGGGGCAATGAGCAGTTCTTC. Encoded protein: CSAMKRGNEQFF.

This chain connects TRBV6-1 to TRBJ2-5; perhaps TRBD1 as D (6 bases). The V gene lost 6 bases and the J gene lost 1 base, with 12 bases spanning the gap. The CDR3 is 14 amino acids. The germline CDR1 and CDR2 sequences are MNHNS and SASEGT. In nucleotides, the CDR3 is TGTGCCAGCAGGAGAGACAGGAGCCAAGAGACCCAGTACTTC. This gives the protein CASRRDRSQETQYF.

The V call is TRBV3-1, the J call TRBJ2-7; TRBD1 is a possible D gene (5 bases). The V gene lost 0 bases and the J gene lost 6 bases, with 12 bases spanning the gap. The germline CDR1 and CDR2 sequences are LGHDT and YNNKEL (reference sequence). The CDR3 is made up of 14 amino acids. In DNA form, the CDR3 reads TGTGCCAGCAGCCAAGATCGGTTAGGGGCCGAGCAGTACTTC. Translation gives CASSQDRLGAEQYF.

As to this clonotype: This likely comes from a read error, as the CDR3 has no conserved phenylalanine or tryptophan at its end. This chain uses TRBV12-3 or TRBV12-4 with TRBJ2-5; TRBD1 is a possible D gene (6 bases). Between the trimmed V and J ends, which lost 6 bases and 4 bases, there was a span of 15 bases. The CDR3 extends over 14 amino acids. The CDR3 protein is CASSLSGRGETQYV. The CDR3, as DNA: TGTGCCAGCAGCCTCTCGGGCAGGGGAGAGACCCAGTACGTC.

This chain uses TRBV12-3 or TRBV12-4 with TRBJ1-2; no clear D gene. This CDR3 has 12 amino acids. Trimming shortened V by 6 bases and J by 2 bases, and 7 bases separated the two germline ends. The DNA of the CDR3 is TGTGCCAGCAGCACAGACAACTATGGCTACACCTTC. Encoded protein: CASSTDNYGYTF.

V usage is TRBV12-3 or TRBV12-4 and J usage is TRBJ2-1, with D unresolved. V lost 6 bases, J lost 9 bases, and 9 bases lay in between. This CDR3 region has 11 residues. The CDR3 is CASSLTLEQFF. CDR3 coding DNA: TGTGCCAGCAGCCTAACCCTTGAGCAGTTCTTC.

CDR3 in amino acids: CASSFRDGKTQYF. CDR3 DNA sequence: TGTGCCAGCAGCTTCCGGGATGGGAAGACCCAGTACTTC. The chain employs TRBV6-1 and TRBJ2-5; D may be TRBD2 (5 bases). The CDR3 is made up of 13 amino acids. V lost 6 bases and J 6 bases, leaving 14 bases between the germline ends. In germline, CDR1 is MNHNS, CDR2 SASEGT.

This clonotype was recorded at least ten times. CDR3 residues: CASSIGGELAGTQNIQYF. The CDR3 DNA reads TGTGCCAGCAGTATCGGGGGGGAGCTAGCGGGAACGCAAAACATTCAGTACTTC. The chain is built from TRBV6-1 and TRBJ2-4; 9 bases fit TRBD2. Germline CDR1 reads MNHNS; CDR2 reads SASEGT. The J segment lost 5 bases and the V segment lost 5 bases, leaving 16 bases of the junction unmatched. This CDR3 is built from 18 residues.

This clonotype was counted a few times. The chain combines TRBV7-8 with TRBJ2-5; D is uncertain. From germline, CDR1 is SGHVS and CDR2 FQNEAQ. The V end lost 1 base, the J end lost 7 bases, and 19 bases lay between the germline ends. The CDR3 has 16 residues. This CDR3 reads CASSLVGASAIGTQYF. The CDR3 coding sequence is TGTGCCAGCAGCTTAGTCGGTGCCTCCGCCATTGGGACCCAGTACTTC.

This clonotype was observed a handful of times. The chain joins TRBV6-5 to TRBJ2-5; a possible D gene is TRBD2 (6 bases). The CDR3 spans 14 residues. The germline V gene encodes CDR1 MNHEY and CDR2 SVGAGI. V shed 0 bases and J shed 4 bases, with 9 bases lying between them. Written as DNA, the CDR3 is TGTGCCAGCAGTTACTCCGCTAGCGCAGAGACCCAGTACTTC. This translates into CASSYSASAETQYF.

This clonotype occurred a few times. The chain links TRBV7-2 to TRBJ2-7, with 9 bases matching TRBD1. CDR3 length: 13 residues. Germline V gives CDR1 SGHTA, CDR2 FQGNSA. Trimming at V came to 8 bases and at J to 5 bases, leaving 7 bases not matched to a gene. This chain's CDR3 is CASRRTGENEQYF. The CDR3 bases are TGTGCCAGCCGCAGGACAGGGGAGAACGAGCAGTACTTC.

The chain uses TRBV4-3 and TRBJ2-1; 8 nucleotides match TRBD2. CDR3 length equals 17 residues. Per germline, CDR1 LGHNA and CDR2 YSLEER. J lost 4 bases, V lost 0 bases, and 8 bases had no gene match. CDR3 protein: CASSQDVSGDLYNEQFF. The CDR3 coding sequence is TGCGCCAGCAGCCAAGATGTTAGCGGGGATTTATACAATGAGCAGTTCTTC.

This clonotype was seen only a few times. This rearrangement joins TRBV9 to TRBJ1-1; D is unclear. The CDR3 totals 14 residues. Germline V lookup: CDR1 SGDLS, CDR2 YYNGEE. V shed 0 bases and J shed 4 bases, with 10 bases lying between them. CDR3 nucleotide sequence: TGTGCCAGCAGCGTAGTGCCGGAGGGCACTGAAGCTTTCTTT. Translating it yields CASSVVPEGTEAFF.

J is TRBJ1-2 and V is TRBV7-2; no clear D gene. This CDR3 is built from 13 residues. Germline CDR1 SGHTA, CDR2 FQGNSA. The V end lost 4 bases, the J end lost 8 bases, and 14 bases lay between the germline ends. Written as DNA, the CDR3 is TGTGCCAGCAGCTCCTCACGAGAGGGCGGCTACACCTTC. It specifies CASSSSREGGYTF.

This clonotype was counted ten times or more. This chain uses TRBV20-1 with TRBJ1-1; D unresolved. CDR3 length: 13 residues. V lost 0 bases and J lost 1, with 6 bases in between. CDR1 and CDR2 (germline): DFQATT, SNEGSKA (reference sequence). The CDR3 region is CSARDTGNTEAFF. The CDR3 DNA follows: TGCAGTGCTAGAGATACGGGGAACACTGAAGCTTTCTTT.

This clonotype was seen a handful of times. This chain links TRBV7-2 with TRBJ2-7, with D unresolved. Germline V lookup: CDR1 SGHTA, CDR2 FQGNSA. The CDR3 contains 17 residues. V was cut by 6 bases and J by 4 bases, with 25 bases left in between. The CDR3 reads CASSYTPSGFGSYEQYF. As DNA, the CDR3 is TGTGCCAGCAGTTACACCCCTTCAGGCTTCGGTTCGTACGAGCAGTACTTC.

The chain recombines TRBV12-3 or TRBV12-4 with TRBJ2-7, with 9 bases identical to TRBD2. The CDR3 has 20 residues. Losses at the gene ends were 3 bases for V and 5 bases for J; bases not matched to a gene: 23. CDR3 bases: TGTGCCAGCAGTTTGAGGACCGGCCTAGCGGGGTTAGGAAGATTCCACGAGCAGTACTTC. This codes for CASSLRTGLAGLGRFHEQYF.

Here the CDR3 DNA reads TGTGCCAGCAGCGCTCGAGGGGGACAGGGTTACAATGAGCAGTTCTTC. Its translation is CASSARGGQGYNEQFF. J is TRBJ2-1 and V is TRBV7-8; 9 positions match TRBD1. CDR1 and CDR2 (germline): SGHVS, FQNEAQ. The CDR3 is made up of 16 amino acids. The V and J ends lost 5 bases and 4 bases, in that order; junction bases with no gene match: 9. Full variable domain (rest looked up from reference TRBV7-8 and TRBJ2-1): GAGVSQSPRYKVAKRGQDVALRCDPISGHVSLFWYQQALGQGPEFLTYFQNEAQLDKSGLPSDRFFAERPEGSVSTLKIQRTQQEDSAVYLCASSARGGQGYNEQFFGPGTRLTVL.

The chain joins TRBV24-1 to TRBJ2-5, with D perhaps assigned TRBD1 or TRBD2 (5 bases each). V gave up 3 bases and J gave up 1 base, with 17 bases separating them. CDR1 and CDR2 from the germline V gene are KGHDR and SFDVKD. The CDR3 spans 17 residues. CDR3 sequence reads: CATSDKPGTTLQETQYF. CDR3 coding DNA: TGTGCCACCAGTGATAAGCCCGGGACCACCCTCCAAGAGACCCAGTACTTC.

This clonotype was observed a handful of times. This chain connects TRBV28 to TRBJ2-5; TRBD1 matches at 7 bases. The V and J ends lost 6 bases and 7 bases, in that order; junction bases with no gene match: 14. Looked up from germline, CDR1 is MDHEN and CDR2 is SYDVKM. CDR3 length: 15 residues. CDR3 in amino acids: CASRKPGQSSGTQYF. CDR3 DNA sequence: TGTGCCAGCAGAAAGCCGGGACAGTCTTCGGGGACCCAGTACTTC.

This clonotype turned up a few times. The chain is built from TRBV7-2 and TRBJ2-3; no firm D call. Per the germline V gene, CDR1 is SGHTA and CDR2 is FQGNSA. Trimming shortened V by 5 bases and J by 4 bases, and 13 bases separated the two germline ends. The CDR3 consists of 14 residues. CDR3 bases: TGTGCCAGCAGCCTAAGGATTGGCCCAGATACGCAGTATTTT. Encoded protein: CASSLRIGPDTQYF.

This clonotype was counted a few times. This chain uses TRBV5-1 with TRBJ2-7; D may be TRBD1 (6 bases). The CDR3 has 16 residues. Trimming left V 3 bases short and J 2 bases short, with 18 bases between. Germline values: CDR1 SGHRS, CDR2 YFSETQ. CDR3 sequence: CASSSDIGTPTYEQYF. Here the CDR3 DNA reads TGCGCCAGCAGCTCCGATATTGGGACACCTACCTACGAGCAGTACTTC.

This chain uses TRBV6-1 with TRBJ1-1, with D perhaps matching TRBD1 (5 bases). The germline CDR1 and CDR2 sequences are MNHNS and SASEGT. V dropped 10 bases and J dropped 4 bases, with 16 bases sitting between them. The CDR3 consists of 13 residues. The CDR3 bases are TGTGCCACCTTCGGGGGTGAGGGCACTGAAGCTTTCTTT. It codes for CATFGGEGTEAFF.

This clonotype turned up a few times. This sequence joins TRBV20-1 and TRBJ2-5, with D perhaps matching TRBD1 (5 bases). The V and J ends lost 5 bases and 3 bases respectively, with 10 bases between them. Germline CDR1 is DFQATT and CDR2 is SNEGSKA (reference sequence). This CDR3 has 12 residues. The CDR3 is CSAPDRKETQYF. DNA for the CDR3: TGCAGTGCTCCAGACAGAAAAGAGACCCAGTACTTC.

Only a few counts were recorded for this clonotype. The CDR3 here is CASLTRSNEQFF. CDR3 nucleotide sequence: TGTGCCAGTCTGACTAGAAGCAATGAGCAGTTCTTC. The V call is TRBV6-5, the J call TRBJ2-1; tentative D call: TRBD2 (6 bases). This CDR3 has 12 residues. From germline, CDR1 is MNHEY and CDR2 SVGAGI. V shed 9 bases and J shed 6 bases, with 12 bases lying between them.

This clonotype appeared a few times. The chain combines TRBV21-1 with TRBJ2-5. TRBV21-1 is recorded as a pseudogene. CDR3 length: 13 amino acids. The CDR3 sequence is CASLERDQETQYF. In nucleotides, the CDR3 is TGTGCCAGCCTTGAGCGGGACCAAGAGACCCAGTACTTC.

On this clonotype: Possible read error: a much larger clone is one base away. The J gene is TRBJ1-5, the V gene TRBV15; no reliable D call. CDR3 size: 12 residues. Germline loops: CDR1 LNHNV, CDR2 YYDKDF (reference sequence). Trimming removed 3 bases at V and 2 bases at J, with 2 bases between. CDR3 nucleotides: TGTGCCACCAGCAGGGGCAATCAGCCCCAGCATTTT. The encoded protein is CATSRGNQPQHF.

The chain couples TRBV6-1 to TRBJ2-5; 14 bases line up with TRBD2. CDR3 length equals 16 residues. Trimming at V came to 5 bases and at J to 5 bases, leaving 7 bases not matched to a gene. CDR1 is MNHNS, CDR2 SASEGT, per germline. Written as DNA, the CDR3 is TGTGCCAGCAGTACGGGACTAGCGGGAGTTCACGAGACCCAGTACTTC. Amino acids: CASSTGLAGVHETQYF.

The V call is TRBV14, the J call TRBJ1-1; the D is unclear. The V and J ends lost 1 base and 1 base respectively, with 10 bases between them. CDR1 and CDR2 (germline): SGHDN, FVKESK. CDR3 length: 15 residues. The CDR3 sequence: CASSQASRKNTEAFF. The CDR3 DNA is TGTGCCAGCAGCCAAGCCTCCAGGAAGAACACTGAAGCTTTCTTT.